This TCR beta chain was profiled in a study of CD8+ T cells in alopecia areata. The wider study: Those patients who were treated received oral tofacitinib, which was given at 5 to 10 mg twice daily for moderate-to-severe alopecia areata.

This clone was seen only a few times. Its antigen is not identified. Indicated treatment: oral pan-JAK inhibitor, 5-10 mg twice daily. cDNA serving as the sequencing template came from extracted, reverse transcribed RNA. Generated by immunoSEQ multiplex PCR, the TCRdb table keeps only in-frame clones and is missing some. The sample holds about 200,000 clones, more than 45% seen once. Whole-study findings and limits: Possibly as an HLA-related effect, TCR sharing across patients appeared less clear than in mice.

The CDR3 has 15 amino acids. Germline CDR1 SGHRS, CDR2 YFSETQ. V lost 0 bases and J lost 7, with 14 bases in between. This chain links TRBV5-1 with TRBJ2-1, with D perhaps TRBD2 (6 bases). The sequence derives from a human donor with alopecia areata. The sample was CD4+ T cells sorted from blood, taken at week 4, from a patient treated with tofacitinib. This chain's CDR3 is CASSLVPGSQNEQFF. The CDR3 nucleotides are TGCGCCAGCAGCTTGGTCCCCGGGAGTCAAAATGAGCAGTTCTTC. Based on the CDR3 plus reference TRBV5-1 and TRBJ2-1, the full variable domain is KAGVTQTPRYLIKTRGQQVTLSCSPISGHRSVSWYQQTPGQGLQFLFEYFSETQRNKGNFPGRFSGRQFSNSRSEMNVSTLELGDSALYLCASSLVPGSQNEQFFGPGTRLTVL.